This T cell receptor (beta chain) emerged from a study of OX40 agonist ivuxolimab in advanced cancers. Whole-study context: Of the participants, under 50% had some prior anti-PD-1, anti-PD-L1 or anti-CTLA-4 therapy, which was allowed. The study, taken as a whole, reports: Part of the nonresponder group also had normalized T-cell clonal expansion that was low.

CDR1 and CDR2 from the germline V gene are SGHRS and YFSETQ. The CDR3 runs 14 residues. V was clipped by 3 bases and J by 7 bases; unmatched bases: 5. The data were produced by immunoSEQ multiplex PCR, yet TCRdb's version contains in-frame clones alone and is incomplete. The sample gives 60,000 to 80,000 clones, about 85% of which show up once; 5.9% is in the top ten. A note on this clone: What it binds is not known.

This TCR derives from an adult with an advanced solid tumor such as melanoma, head and neck, liver or kidney cancer. This specimen consisted of CD4+ or CD8+ T cells sorted from blood, obtained in a trial of the OX40 agonist ivuxolimab. This chain connects TRBV5-1 to TRBJ2-7; 12 nucleotides agree with TRBD1. The chain's CDR3 is CASSWGQGAREQYF. In nucleotides, the CDR3 is TGCGCCAGCAGCTGGGGACAGGGGGCGCGAGAGCAGTACTTC.